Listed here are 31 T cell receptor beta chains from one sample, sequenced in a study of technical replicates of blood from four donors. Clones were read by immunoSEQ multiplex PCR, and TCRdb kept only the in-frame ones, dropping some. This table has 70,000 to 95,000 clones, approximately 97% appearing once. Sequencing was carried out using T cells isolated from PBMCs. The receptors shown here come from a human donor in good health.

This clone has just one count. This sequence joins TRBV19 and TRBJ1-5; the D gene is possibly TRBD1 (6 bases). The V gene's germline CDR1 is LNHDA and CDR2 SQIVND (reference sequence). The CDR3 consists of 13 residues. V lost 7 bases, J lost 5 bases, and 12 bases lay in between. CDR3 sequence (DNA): TGTGCCAGTAACTACAGGGAGCATCAGCCCCAGCATTTT. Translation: CASNYREHQPQHF.

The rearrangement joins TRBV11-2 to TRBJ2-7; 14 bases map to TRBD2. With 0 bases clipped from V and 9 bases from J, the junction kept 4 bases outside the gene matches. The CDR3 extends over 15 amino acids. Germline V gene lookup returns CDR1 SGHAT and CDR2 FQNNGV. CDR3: CASSLDPGTSGRQYF. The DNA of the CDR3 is TGTGCCAGCAGCTTAGATCCAGGGACTAGCGGGAGGCAGTACTTC.

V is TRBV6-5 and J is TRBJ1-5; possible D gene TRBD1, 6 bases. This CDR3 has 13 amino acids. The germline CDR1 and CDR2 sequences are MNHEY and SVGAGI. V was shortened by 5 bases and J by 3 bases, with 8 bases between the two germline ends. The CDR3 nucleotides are TGTGCCAGCAGTGGACAGTCCAATCAGCCCCAGCATTTT. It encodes CASSGQSNQPQHF.

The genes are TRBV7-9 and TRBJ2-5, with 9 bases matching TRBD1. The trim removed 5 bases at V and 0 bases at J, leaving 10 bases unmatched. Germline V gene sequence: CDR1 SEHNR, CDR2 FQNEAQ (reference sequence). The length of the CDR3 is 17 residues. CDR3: CASSTRTGGTNQETQYF. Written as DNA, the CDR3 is TGTGCCAGCAGCACTAGAACAGGGGGCACGAACCAAGAGACCCAGTACTTC.

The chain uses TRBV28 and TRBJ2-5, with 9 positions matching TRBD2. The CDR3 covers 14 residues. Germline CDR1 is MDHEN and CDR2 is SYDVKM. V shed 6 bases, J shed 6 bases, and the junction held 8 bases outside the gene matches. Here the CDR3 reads CASSRAGGPQTQYF. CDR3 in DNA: TGTGCCAGCAGCCGAGCGGGAGGACCGCAGACCCAGTACTTC.

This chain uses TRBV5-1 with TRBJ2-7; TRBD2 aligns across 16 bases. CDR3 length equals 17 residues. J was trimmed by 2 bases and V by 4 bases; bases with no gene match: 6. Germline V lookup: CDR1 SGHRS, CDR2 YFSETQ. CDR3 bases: TGCGCCAGCAGCCCGGAGGGACTAGCGGGGGGGACCTACGAGCAGTACTTC. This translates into CASSPEGLAGGTYEQYF.

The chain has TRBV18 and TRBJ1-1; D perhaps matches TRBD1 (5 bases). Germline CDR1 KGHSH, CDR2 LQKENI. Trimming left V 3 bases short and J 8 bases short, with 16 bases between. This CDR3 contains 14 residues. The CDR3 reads CASSPTGVALEAFF. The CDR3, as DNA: TGTGCCAGCTCACCGACGGGGGTAGCTTTGGAAGCTTTCTTT.

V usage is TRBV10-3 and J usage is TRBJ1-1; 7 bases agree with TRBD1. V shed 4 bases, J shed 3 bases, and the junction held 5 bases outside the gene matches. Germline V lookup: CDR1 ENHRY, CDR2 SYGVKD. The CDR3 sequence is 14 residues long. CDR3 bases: TGTGCCATCAGTGGTAGACAGGGATACACTGAAGCTTTCTTT. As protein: CAISGRQGYTEAFF.

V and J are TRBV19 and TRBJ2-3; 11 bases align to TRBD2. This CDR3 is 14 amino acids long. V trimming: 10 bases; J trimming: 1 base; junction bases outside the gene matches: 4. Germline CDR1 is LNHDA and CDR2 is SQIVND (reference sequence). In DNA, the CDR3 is TGTGCCACGGGACTAGCGGACGGCACAGATACGCAGTATTTT. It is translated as CATGLADGTDTQYF.

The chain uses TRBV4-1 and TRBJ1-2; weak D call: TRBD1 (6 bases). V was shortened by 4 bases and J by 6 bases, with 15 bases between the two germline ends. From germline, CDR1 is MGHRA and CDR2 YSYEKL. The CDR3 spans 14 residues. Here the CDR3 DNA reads TGCGCCAGCAGCCGCGGGGGGCGCGAACATGGCTACACCTTC. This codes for CASSRGGREHGYTF.

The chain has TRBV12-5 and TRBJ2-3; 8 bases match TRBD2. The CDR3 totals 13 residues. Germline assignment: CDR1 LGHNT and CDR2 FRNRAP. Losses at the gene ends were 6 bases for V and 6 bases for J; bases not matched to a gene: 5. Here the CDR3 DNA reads TGTGCTAGTGGAGGACTAGCAGGGGATACGCAGTATTTT. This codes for CASGGLAGDTQYF.

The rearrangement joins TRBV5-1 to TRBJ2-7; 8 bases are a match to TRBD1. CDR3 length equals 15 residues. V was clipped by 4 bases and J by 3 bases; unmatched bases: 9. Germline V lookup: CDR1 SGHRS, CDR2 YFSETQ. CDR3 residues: CASSKGGQGIYEQYF. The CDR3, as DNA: TGCGCCAGCAGCAAGGGAGGACAGGGAATCTACGAGCAGTACTTC.

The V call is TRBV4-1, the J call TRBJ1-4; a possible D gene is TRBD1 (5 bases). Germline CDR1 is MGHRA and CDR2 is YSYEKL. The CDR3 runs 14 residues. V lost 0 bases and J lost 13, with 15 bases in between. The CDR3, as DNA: TGCGCCAGCAGCCAAGATCCCAGGGAAAGGGGACTGTTTTTT. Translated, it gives CASSQDPRERGLFF.

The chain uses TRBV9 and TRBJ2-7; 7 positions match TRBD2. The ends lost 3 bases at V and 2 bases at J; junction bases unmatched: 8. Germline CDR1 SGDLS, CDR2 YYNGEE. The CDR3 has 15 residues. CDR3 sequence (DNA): TGTGCCAGCAGCGCCTATAGCGGGTCGGCCTACGAGCAGTACTTC. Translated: CASSAYSGSAYEQYF.

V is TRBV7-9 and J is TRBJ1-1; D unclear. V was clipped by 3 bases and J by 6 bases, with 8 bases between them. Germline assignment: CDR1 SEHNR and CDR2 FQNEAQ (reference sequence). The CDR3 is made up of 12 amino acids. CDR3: CASSFRAPEAFF. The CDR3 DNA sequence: TGTGCCAGCAGCTTCCGAGCCCCTGAAGCTTTCTTT.

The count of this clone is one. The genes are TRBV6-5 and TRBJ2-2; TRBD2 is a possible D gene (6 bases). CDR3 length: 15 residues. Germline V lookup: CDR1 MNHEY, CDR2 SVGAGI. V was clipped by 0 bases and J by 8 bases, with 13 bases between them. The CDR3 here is CASSYSSRETGELFF. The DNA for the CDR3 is TGTGCCAGCAGTTACTCGAGTCGGGAGACTGGGGAGCTGTTTTTT.

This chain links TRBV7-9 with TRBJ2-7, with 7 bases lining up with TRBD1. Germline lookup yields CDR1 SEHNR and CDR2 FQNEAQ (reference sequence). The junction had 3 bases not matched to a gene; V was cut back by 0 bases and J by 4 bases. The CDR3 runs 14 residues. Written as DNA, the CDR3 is TGTGCCAGCAGCTTAGCAGGGGGCGCGTACGAGCAGTACTTC. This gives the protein CASSLAGGAYEQYF.

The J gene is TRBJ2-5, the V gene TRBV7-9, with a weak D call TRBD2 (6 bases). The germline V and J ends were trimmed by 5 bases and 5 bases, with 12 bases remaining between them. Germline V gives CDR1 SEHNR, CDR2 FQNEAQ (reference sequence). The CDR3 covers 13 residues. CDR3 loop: CASSHDSGETQYF. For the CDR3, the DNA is TGTGCCAGCAGCCACGACAGCGGGGAGACCCAGTACTTC.

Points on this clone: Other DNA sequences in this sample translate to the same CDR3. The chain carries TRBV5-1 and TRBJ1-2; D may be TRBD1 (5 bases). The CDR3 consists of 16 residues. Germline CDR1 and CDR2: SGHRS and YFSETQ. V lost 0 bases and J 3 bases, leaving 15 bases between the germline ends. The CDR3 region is CASSLDNRSTYYGYTF. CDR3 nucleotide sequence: TGCGCCAGCAGCTTGGACAACAGGTCCACCTACTATGGCTACACCTTC.

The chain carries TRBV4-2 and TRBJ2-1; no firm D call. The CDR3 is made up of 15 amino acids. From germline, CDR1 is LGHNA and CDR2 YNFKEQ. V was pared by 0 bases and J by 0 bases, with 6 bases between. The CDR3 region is CASSQELTSYNEQFF. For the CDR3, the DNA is TGTGCCAGCAGCCAAGAGCTAACCTCCTACAATGAGCAGTTCTTC.

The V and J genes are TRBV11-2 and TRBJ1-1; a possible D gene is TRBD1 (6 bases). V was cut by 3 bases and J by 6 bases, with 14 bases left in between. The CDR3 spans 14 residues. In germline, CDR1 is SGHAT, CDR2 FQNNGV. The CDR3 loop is CASSLTGPEAEAFF. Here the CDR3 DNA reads TGTGCCAGCAGCTTGACAGGTCCGGAGGCTGAAGCTTTCTTT.

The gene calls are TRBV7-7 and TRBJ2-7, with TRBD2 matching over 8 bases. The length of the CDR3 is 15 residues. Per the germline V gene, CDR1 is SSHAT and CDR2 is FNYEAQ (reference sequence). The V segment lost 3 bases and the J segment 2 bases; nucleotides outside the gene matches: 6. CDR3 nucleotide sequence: TGTGCCAGCAGCTTTAGTACGGGAGGGGCCTACGAGCAGTACTTC. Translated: CASSFSTGGAYEQYF.

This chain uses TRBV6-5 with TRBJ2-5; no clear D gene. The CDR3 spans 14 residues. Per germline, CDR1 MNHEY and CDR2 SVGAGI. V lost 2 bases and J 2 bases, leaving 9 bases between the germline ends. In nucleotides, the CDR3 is TGTGCCAGCAGTTACGTGGCAGAACAAGAGACCCAGTACTTC. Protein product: CASSYVAEQETQYF.

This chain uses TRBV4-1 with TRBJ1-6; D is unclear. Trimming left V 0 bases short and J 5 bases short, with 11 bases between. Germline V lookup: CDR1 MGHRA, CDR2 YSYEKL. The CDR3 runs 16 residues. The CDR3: CASSQDSGPHNSPLHF. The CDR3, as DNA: TGCGCCAGCAGCCAAGATAGCGGGCCTCATAATTCACCCCTCCACTTT.

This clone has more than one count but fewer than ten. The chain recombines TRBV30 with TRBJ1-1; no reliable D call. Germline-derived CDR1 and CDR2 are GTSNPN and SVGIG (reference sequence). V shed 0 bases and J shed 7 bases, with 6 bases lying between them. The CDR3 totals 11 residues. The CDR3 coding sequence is TGTGCCTGGAGTGTTTGGCTTGAAGCTTTCTTT. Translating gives CAWSVWLEAFF.

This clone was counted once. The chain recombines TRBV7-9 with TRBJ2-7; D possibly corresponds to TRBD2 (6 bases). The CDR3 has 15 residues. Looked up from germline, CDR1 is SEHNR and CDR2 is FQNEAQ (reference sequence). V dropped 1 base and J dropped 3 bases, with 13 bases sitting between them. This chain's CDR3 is CASSLVSGPSYEQYF. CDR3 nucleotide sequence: TGTGCCAGCAGCTTAGTCAGCGGGCCCAGCTACGAGCAGTACTTC. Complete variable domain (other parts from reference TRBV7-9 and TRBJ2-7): DTGVSQNPRHKITKRGQNVTFRCDPISEHNRLYWYRQTLGQGPEFLTYFQNEAQLEKSRLLSDRFSAERPKGSFSTLEIQRTEQGDSAMYLCASSLVSGPSYEQYFGPGTRLTVT.

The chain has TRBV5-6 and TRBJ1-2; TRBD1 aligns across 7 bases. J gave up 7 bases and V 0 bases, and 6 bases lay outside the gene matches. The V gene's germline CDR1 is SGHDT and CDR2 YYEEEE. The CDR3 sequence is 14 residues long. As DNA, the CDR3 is TGTGCCAGCAGCTTGGGGACAGGTCAGGGTGGCTACACCTTC. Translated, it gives CASSLGTGQGGYTF.

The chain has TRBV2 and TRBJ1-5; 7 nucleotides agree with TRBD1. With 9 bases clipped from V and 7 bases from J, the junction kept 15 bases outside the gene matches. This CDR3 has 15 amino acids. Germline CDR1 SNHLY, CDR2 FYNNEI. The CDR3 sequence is CASNEKFRGEQPQHF. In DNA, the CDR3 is TGTGCCAGTAATGAAAAATTCAGGGGGGAACAGCCCCAGCATTTT.

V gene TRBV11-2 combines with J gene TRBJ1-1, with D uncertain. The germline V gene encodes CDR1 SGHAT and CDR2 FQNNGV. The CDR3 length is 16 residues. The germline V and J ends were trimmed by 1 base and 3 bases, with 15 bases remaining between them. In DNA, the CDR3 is TGTGCCAGCAGCTTAGTGGTGGGCGCCTGGGACACTGAAGCTTTCTTT. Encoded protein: CASSLVVGAWDTEAFF.

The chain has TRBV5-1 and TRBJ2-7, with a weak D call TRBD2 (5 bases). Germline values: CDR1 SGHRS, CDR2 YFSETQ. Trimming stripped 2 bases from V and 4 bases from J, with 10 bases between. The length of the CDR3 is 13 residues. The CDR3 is CASSFGGGYEQYF. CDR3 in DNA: TGCGCCAGCAGCTTTGGAGGTGGGTACGAGCAGTACTTC.

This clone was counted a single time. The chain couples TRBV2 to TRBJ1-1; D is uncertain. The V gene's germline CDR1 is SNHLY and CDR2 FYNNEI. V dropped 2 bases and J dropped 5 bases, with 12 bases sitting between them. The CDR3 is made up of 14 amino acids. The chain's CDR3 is CASSELGPGTEAFF. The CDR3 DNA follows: TGTGCCAGCAGTGAACTAGGGCCGGGAACTGAAGCTTTCTTT.